This entry lists 32 T cell receptor beta chains sequenced from one sample in a study of CD8 T cells in ankylosing spondylitis. One entry per CDR3 protein results from TCRdb running MiXCR on the 5' RACE reads. The sample shows 200,000 to 250,000 distinct CDR3 sequences, about 10% of them seen only once. The specimen sequenced was blood, either unsorted or a sorted T cell fraction (not recorded which). These receptors were taken from a male donor with ankylosing spondylitis or in good health (not recorded which).

This clonotype was seen ten or more times. This chain links TRBV5-1 with TRBJ2-3; 7 nucleotides line up with TRBD1. J was trimmed by 1 base and V by 4 bases; bases with no gene match: 6. CDR1 and CDR2 (germline): SGHRS, YFSETQ. The CDR3 has 15 amino acids. CDR3 sequence (DNA): TGCGCCAGCAGCCCGACAGGGTGGGGCACAGATACGCAGTATTTT. Translating it yields CASSPTGWGTDTQYF. The complete variable domain, with remaining parts taken from reference TRBV5-1 and TRBJ2-3, reads KAGVTQTPRYLIKTRGQQVTLSCSPISGHRSVSWYQQTPGQGLQFLFEYFSETQRNKGNFPGRFSGRQFSNSRSEMNVSTLELGDSALYLCASSPTGWGTDTQYFGPGTRLTVL.

This clonotype occurred many times. This chain joins TRBV29-1 and TRBJ1-2; 8 nucleotides line up with TRBD1. This CDR3 is 18 amino acids long. CDR1 and CDR2 from the germline V gene are SQVTM and ANQGSEA. Germline trimming cut 0 bases from V and 5 bases from J; bases unmatched to any gene: 17. This CDR3 reads CSVEEGHLGQAILYGYTF. The CDR3 nucleotides are TGCAGCGTTGAAGAAGGGCATTTGGGACAGGCCATTCTATATGGCTACACCTTC.

V is TRBV20-1 and J is TRBJ1-6, with TRBD1 as a possible D gene (6 bases). V shed 6 bases and J shed 19 bases, with 22 bases lying between them. The CDR3 has 12 amino acids. Germline V gene lookup returns CDR1 DFQATT and CDR2 SNEGSKA (reference sequence). The CDR3 is CSAPYGQPQMHF. The CDR3 DNA sequence: TGCAGTGCGCCATATGGACAGCCCCAAATGCACTTT.

This clonotype was recorded many times. The rearrangement uses TRBV20-1 and TRBJ2-3; 9 positions match TRBD2. CDR1 and CDR2 (germline): DFQATT, SNEGSKA (reference sequence). The ends lost 5 bases at V and 3 bases at J; junction bases unmatched: 6. CDR3 size: 14 residues. The CDR3 protein is CSASAGGWTDTQYF. The CDR3 DNA reads TGCAGTGCTTCCGCGGGGGGGTGGACAGATACGCAGTATTTT.

This clonotype was counted at least ten times. The rearrangement uses TRBV3-1 and TRBJ2-2, with unresolved D. CDR3 length equals 13 residues. Germline-derived CDR1 and CDR2 are LGHDT and YNNKEL (reference sequence). Trimming removed 1 base at V and 5 bases at J, with 5 bases between. The CDR3 coding sequence is TGTGCCAGCAGCCAAGGGTGGACCGGGGAGCTGTTTTTT. It translates to CASSQGWTGELFF.

This clonotype was counted ten times or more. The genes are TRBV5-1 and TRBJ2-7, with D unclear. The CDR3 runs 14 residues. Trimming stripped 0 bases from V and 0 bases from J, with 7 bases between. Germline loops: CDR1 SGHRS, CDR2 YFSETQ. CDR3 sequence (DNA): TGCGCCAGCAGCTTGGAGGCCGACTCCTACGAGCAGTACTTC. Protein sequence: CASSLEADSYEQYF.

This clonotype was found a few times. The V and J genes are TRBV7-2 and TRBJ2-5; 8 bases match TRBD1. Germline V gene data show CDR1 as SGHTA and CDR2 as FQGNSA. This CDR3 is 15 amino acids long. With V trimmed by 6 bases and J by 5 bases, 11 bases remained unmatched. DNA for the CDR3: TGTGCCAGCAGTTTCGCAGGGGGCGTTCAGGAGACCCAGTACTTC. Its translation: CASSFAGGVQETQYF.

This clonotype was observed at least ten times. This chain connects TRBV29-1 to TRBJ1-5, with TRBD1 as a possible D gene (5 bases). This CDR3 is built from 13 residues. Per germline, CDR1 SQVTM and CDR2 ANQGSEA. Trimming shortened V by 3 bases and J by 2 bases, and 8 bases separated the two germline ends. CDR3 loop: CSVERGGNQPQHF. The CDR3 DNA reads as TGCAGCGTTGAGCGGGGGGGCAATCAGCCCCAGCATTTT.

This clonotype was counted only a few times. This chain connects TRBV10-3 to TRBJ2-1, with TRBD2 matching over 11 bases. The CDR3 runs 17 residues. The V gene's germline CDR1 is ENHRY and CDR2 SYGVKD. Losses at the gene ends were 6 bases for V and 0 bases for J; bases not matched to a gene: 7. The CDR3 nucleotides are TGTGCCATCAGGACTAGCGGGAACCAGAGCTCCTACAATGAGCAGTTCTTC. Protein sequence: CAIRTSGNQSSYNEQFF.

At least ten counts were recorded for this clonotype. V and J are TRBV6-2 or TRBV6-3 and TRBJ2-2; D gene uncertain. This CDR3 is 15 amino acids long. Trimming left V 2 bases short and J 1 base short, with 8 bases between. Germline CDR1 reads MNHEY; CDR2 reads SVGEGT. This chain's CDR3 is CASSYLFGNTGELFF. Here the CDR3 DNA reads TGTGCCAGCAGTTACCTCTTCGGGAACACCGGGGAGCTGTTTTTT.

This clonotype was seen at least ten times. The chain uses TRBV29-1 and TRBJ2-5, with no clear D. V dropped 4 bases and J dropped 5 bases, with 20 bases sitting between them. Per the germline V gene, CDR1 is SQVTM and CDR2 is ANQGSEA. This CDR3 region has 15 residues. The CDR3 nucleotides are TGCAGCGTTGGTCCCCACCTAAGGGTGGGGGAGACCCAGTACTTC. Its protein product is CSVGPHLRVGETQYF.

J is TRBJ2-1 and V is TRBV20-1; 9 bases agree with TRBD1. Germline V CDR1 and CDR2: DFQATT, SNEGSKA (reference sequence). The V gene end was trimmed by 3 bases and the J gene end by 6 bases; junction bases not matched to a gene: 12. The CDR3 is 16 amino acids. The CDR3 sequence: CSARGQGERSGNEQFF. CDR3 DNA: TGCAGTGCTAGGGGACAGGGAGAACGTTCTGGCAATGAGCAGTTCTTC.

This clonotype occurred a few times. The V call is TRBV21-1, the J call TRBJ2-5; the table's TRBD1 call for D was not verified on the DNA. TRBV21-1 is given as a pseudogene. The CDR3 runs to 18 residues. The DNA for the CDR3 is TGTGCCAGCAGCAAACGGGGGTATGAGAACGGGGAGAAAGAGACCCAGTACTTC. The encoded protein is CASSKRGYENGEKETQYF.

This clonotype showed up many times. This chain links TRBV5-1 with TRBJ2-7; D is perhaps TRBD2 (5 bases). Germline CDR1 and CDR2: SGHRS and YFSETQ. The CDR3 runs 14 residues. V lost 0 bases and J lost 2, with 9 bases in between. CDR3 sequence reads: CASSLAGDAYEQYF. Written as DNA, the CDR3 is TGCGCCAGCAGCTTGGCCGGGGATGCCTACGAGCAGTACTTC.

This clonotype has ten or more counts. The J gene is TRBJ1-5, the V gene TRBV15; no definite D call. Deletions cut 1 base from V and 4 bases from J, with 8 bases between. The CDR3 has 14 residues. Germline CDR1 and CDR2: LNHNV and YYDKDF (reference sequence). The CDR3 bases are TGTGCCACCAGCAGAGGGGCAGATAATCAGCCCCAGCATTTT. As protein: CATSRGADNQPQHF.

At least ten counts were recorded for this clonotype. The V call is TRBV6-5, the J call TRBJ2-3, with D hard to call. Germline lookup yields CDR1 MNHEY and CDR2 SVGAGI. The CDR3 loop spans 14 amino acids. Trimming took off 0 bases at V and 2 bases at J, with 6 bases between the two ends. Here the CDR3 DNA reads TGTGCCAGCAGTTACTCCTTGTCCACAGATACGCAGTATTTT. It specifies CASSYSLSTDTQYF.

The table lists this clonotype with many counts. This chain joins TRBV12-3 or TRBV12-4 and TRBJ2-7; 9 nucleotides agree with TRBD1. The CDR3 has 15 residues. With 6 bases clipped from V and 5 bases from J, the junction kept 11 bases outside the gene matches. CDR3 nucleotide sequence: TGTGCCAGCAGCCCTACCTGGACAGGGGTCCACGAGCAGTACTTC. It is translated as CASSPTWTGVHEQYF.

This clonotype was seen ten or more times. The chain has TRBV5-6 and TRBJ1-1; 7 bases line up with TRBD1. V was clipped by 0 bases and J by 2 bases; unmatched bases: 7. CDR3 length: 16 residues. Germline V gene data show CDR1 as SGHDT and CDR2 as YYEEEE. The DNA for the CDR3 is TGTGCCAGCAGCTTGGCGCGCGACAGGGTTAACACTGAAGCTTTCTTT. Its protein is CASSLARDRVNTEAFF.

At least ten counts were recorded for this clonotype. This chain joins TRBV7-6 and TRBJ2-7, with TRBD1 identical over 9 bases. The CDR3 is made up of 14 amino acids. Germline loops: CDR1 SGHVS, CDR2 FNYEAQ. J lost 0 bases, V lost 3 bases, and 0 bases had no gene match. DNA for the CDR3: TGTGCCAGCAGCTTGGACAGGGGCTCCTACGAGCAGTACTTC. Residues: CASSLDRGSYEQYF.

The V call is TRBV29-1, the J call TRBJ1-1; D uncertain. V shed 6 bases and J shed 3 bases, with 11 bases lying between them. The CDR3 length is 12 residues. Germline CDR1 reads SQVTM; CDR2 reads ANQGSEA. The DNA for the CDR3 is TGCAGCGTCGACATAACGGACACTGAAGCTTTCTTT. Translation: CSVDITDTEAFF.

This clonotype appeared a few times. The chain joins TRBV6-2 or TRBV6-3 to TRBJ1-5, with D hard to call. This CDR3 has 14 residues. The germline V gene has CDR1 MNHEY and CDR2 SVGEGT. V shed 6 bases and J shed 3 bases, with 12 bases lying between them. The CDR3 region is CASSRTGTNQPQHF. The DNA for the CDR3 is TGTGCCAGCAGCAGGACGGGCACCAATCAGCCCCAGCATTTT.

Ten or more counts support this clonotype. The chain carries TRBV7-8 and TRBJ2-2; no firm D call. Trimming removed 11 bases from V and 0 bases from J, with 13 bases in between. The CDR3 contains 14 residues. The germline CDR1 and CDR2 sequences are SGHVS and FQNEAQ. This CDR3 is CAGYGSSNTGELFF. The CDR3 coding sequence is TGTGCCGGCTACGGCAGTTCGAACACCGGGGAGCTGTTTTTT.

This clonotype was counted a few times. The chain recombines TRBV28 with TRBJ2-5; no firm D call. Trimming removed 4 bases from V and 4 bases from J, with 13 bases in between. Germline CDR1 and CDR2: MDHEN and SYDVKM. There are 14 residues in the CDR3. This CDR3 reads CASSYNSRRETQYF. In DNA, the CDR3 is TGTGCCAGCAGTTACAACTCTCGGAGAGAGACCCAGTACTTC. The full variable domain, its missing parts supplied by reference TRBV28 and TRBJ2-5, is DVKVTQSSRYLVKRTGEKVFLECVQDMDHENMFWYRQDPGLGLRLIYFSYDVKMKEKGDIPEGYSVSREKKERFSLILESASTNQTSMYLCASSYNSRRETQYFGPGTRLLVL.

This clonotype showed up just a few times. V usage is TRBV5-1 and J usage is TRBJ2-1, with a possible D match to TRBD1 (7 bases). The CDR3 sequence is 23 residues long. Germline loops: CDR1 SGHRS, CDR2 YFSETQ. Trimming pared 4 bases from V and 1 base from J, leaving 36 bases between. CDR3: CASSPPRRVWDKEGGGSYNEQFF. For the CDR3, the DNA is TGCGCCAGCAGCCCACCCCGGAGGGTTTGGGACAAAGAAGGGGGCGGGTCCTACAATGAGCAGTTCTTC.

This clonotype was found many times. The chain has TRBV7-2 and TRBJ2-1, with D hard to call. V was pared by 3 bases and J by 5 bases, with 14 bases between. CDR1 is SGHTA, CDR2 FQGNSA, per germline. This CDR3 region has 15 residues. CDR3 nucleotides: TGTGCCAGCAGCTTCCTCCATGGGCCGAACAATGAGCAGTTCTTC. Encoded protein: CASSFLHGPNNEQFF.

In this sample, this clonotype turned up many times. This sequence joins TRBV3-1 and TRBJ1-2; D gene uncertain. This CDR3 comprises 15 residues. V dropped 1 base and J dropped 1 base, with 10 bases sitting between them. Per germline, CDR1 LGHDT and CDR2 YNNKEL (reference sequence). The CDR3 nucleotides are TGTGCCAGCAGCCAAGGACGGGCCCGTAACTATGGCTACACCTTC. It codes for CASSQGRARNYGYTF.

This clonotype was seen a handful of times. The chain has TRBV3-1 and TRBJ2-1, with 10 bases matching TRBD2. V shed 2 bases and J 7 bases; nucleotides not matched to a gene: 5. CDR3 length equals 15 residues. Germline-derived CDR1 and CDR2 are LGHDT and YNNKEL (reference sequence). DNA of the CDR3: TGTGCCAGCAGCCAACCTAGCGGGAGTGTGAATGAGCAGTTCTTC. As protein: CASSQPSGSVNEQFF.

There are a few counts of this clonotype. The genes are TRBV12-3 or TRBV12-4 and TRBJ2-1; D ambiguous. The CDR3 sequence is 13 residues long. V lost 6 bases to trimming and J lost 8 bases, with 14 bases between them. The CDR3 loop is CASSLGKFHEQFF. In DNA, the CDR3 is TGTGCCAGCAGCCTAGGGAAGTTTCATGAGCAGTTCTTC.

This clonotype occurred many times. The genes are TRBV6-1 and TRBJ2-4, with TRBD2 matching 10 bases. Germline V gene data show CDR1 as MNHNS and CDR2 as SASEGT. The V and J ends lost 10 bases and 9 bases, in that order; junction bases with no gene match: 12. The length of the CDR3 is 14 residues. CDR3 nucleotides: TGTGCCACCTCAGCCGGGACTAGCGCCGCCATTCAGTACTTC. Residues: CATSAGTSAAIQYF.

Ten or more counts support this clonotype. The chain employs TRBV15 and TRBJ2-3, with D uncertain. Trimming removed 6 bases at V and 0 bases at J, with 10 bases between. Germline V CDR1 and CDR2: LNHNV, YYDKDF (reference sequence). There are 14 residues in the CDR3. CDR3 nucleotides: TGTGCCACCAGGACGCTCAGAAGCACAGATACGCAGTATTTT. Translating it yields CATRTLRSTDTQYF.

The chain couples TRBV6-5 to TRBJ1-2; a possible D gene is TRBD1 (5 bases). The V and J ends lost 3 bases and 5 bases respectively, with 10 bases between them. The CDR3 has 13 residues. Germline-derived CDR1 and CDR2 are MNHEY and SVGAGI. CDR3 DNA sequence: TGTGCCAGCAGTTATACAGGATATTATGGCTACACCTTC. Residues: CASSYTGYYGYTF.

This clonotype was counted many times. The V gene is TRBV20-1, the J gene TRBJ2-7, with no clear D. The ends were cut back, 6 bases at V and 6 bases at J, with 18 bases in the middle. From germline, CDR1 is DFQATT and CDR2 SNEGSKA (reference sequence). This CDR3 has 13 amino acids. The CDR3 loop is CSARPFPSVEQYF. The DNA of the CDR3 is TGCAGTGCGAGGCCCTTCCCTTCCGTCGAGCAGTACTTC.